This T cell receptor (beta chain) came from a study of healthy donors' naive CD4 and CD8 T cells. The study, taken as a whole, reports: Positive CDR3 charge linked to CD4+ cells, negative to CD8+ cells.

TCR libraries were built from approximately 490 ng of total RNA by linear amplification. In TCRdb, the reads were re-called with MiXCR into one record per CDR3 protein. The sample contains about 180,000 distinct CDR3 sequences, about 70% of which appear only once. Details on this clonotype: Its specificity is not known.

This CDR3 is 13 amino acids long. Per germline, CDR1 SQVTM and CDR2 ANQGSEA. The V end lost 4 bases, the J end lost 3 bases, and 10 bases lay between the germline ends. The chain combines TRBV29-1 with TRBJ1-5; D gene ambiguous. This sequence was found in a pool of human donors in good health; the sample pools cells from several healthy donors. The sequenced sample was naive CD4+ and CD8+ T cells sorted from blood, pooled from several donors. For the CDR3, the DNA is TGCAGCGTTGTCGTAGGGTACAATCAGCCCCAGCATTTT. This translates into CSVVVGYNQPQHF.